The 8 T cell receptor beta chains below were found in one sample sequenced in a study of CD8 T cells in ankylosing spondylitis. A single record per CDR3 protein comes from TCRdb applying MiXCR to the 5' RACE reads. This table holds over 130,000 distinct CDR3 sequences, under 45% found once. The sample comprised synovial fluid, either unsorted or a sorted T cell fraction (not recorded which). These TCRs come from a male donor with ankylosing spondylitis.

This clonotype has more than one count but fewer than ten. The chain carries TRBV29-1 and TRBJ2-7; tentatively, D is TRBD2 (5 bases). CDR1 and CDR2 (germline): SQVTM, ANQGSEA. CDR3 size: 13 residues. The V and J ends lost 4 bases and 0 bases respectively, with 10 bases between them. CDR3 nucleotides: TGCAGCGTTGGCACTAGGAACTCCTACGAGCAGTACTTC. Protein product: CSVGTRNSYEQYF.

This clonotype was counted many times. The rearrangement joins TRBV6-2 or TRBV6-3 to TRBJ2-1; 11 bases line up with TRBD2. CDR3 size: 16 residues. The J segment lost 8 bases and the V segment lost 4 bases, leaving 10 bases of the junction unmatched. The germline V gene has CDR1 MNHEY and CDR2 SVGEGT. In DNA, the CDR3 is TGTGCCAGCAGTTCCCTAGCGGGAGGACCAGAGGATGAGCAGTTCTTC. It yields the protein CASSSLAGGPEDEQFF.

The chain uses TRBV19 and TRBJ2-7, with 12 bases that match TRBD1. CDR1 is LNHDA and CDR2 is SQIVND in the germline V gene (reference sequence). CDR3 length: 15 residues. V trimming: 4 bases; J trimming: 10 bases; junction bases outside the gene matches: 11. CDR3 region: CASSTRDRGLSHQYF. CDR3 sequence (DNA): TGTGCCAGTAGTACCCGGGACAGGGGGCTCTCGCATCAGTACTTC.

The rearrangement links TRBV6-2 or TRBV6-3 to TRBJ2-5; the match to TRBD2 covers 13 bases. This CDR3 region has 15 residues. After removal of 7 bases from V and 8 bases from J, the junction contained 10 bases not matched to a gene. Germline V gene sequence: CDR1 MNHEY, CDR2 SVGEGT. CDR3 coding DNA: TGTGCCAGCACGCCTACTAGGACTAGCGGGAGAACCCAGTACTTC. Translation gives CASTPTRTSGRTQYF.

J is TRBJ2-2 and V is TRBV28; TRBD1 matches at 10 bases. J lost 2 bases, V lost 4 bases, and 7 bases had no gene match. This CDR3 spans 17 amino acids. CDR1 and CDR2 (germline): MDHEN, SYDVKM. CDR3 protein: CASSSIRDRGNTGELFF. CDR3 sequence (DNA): TGTGCCAGCAGTTCTATCCGGGACAGGGGTAACACCGGGGAGCTGTTTTTT.

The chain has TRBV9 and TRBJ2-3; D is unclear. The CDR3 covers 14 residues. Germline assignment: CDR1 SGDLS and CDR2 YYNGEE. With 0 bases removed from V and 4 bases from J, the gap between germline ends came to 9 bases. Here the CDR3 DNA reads TGTGCCAGCAGCGTAGCTATGCTGGCAGATACGCAGTATTTT. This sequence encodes CASSVAMLADTQYF.

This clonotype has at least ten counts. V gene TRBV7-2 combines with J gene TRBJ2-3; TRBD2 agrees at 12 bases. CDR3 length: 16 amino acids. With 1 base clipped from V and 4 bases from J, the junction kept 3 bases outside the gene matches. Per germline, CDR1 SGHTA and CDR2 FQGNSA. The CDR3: CASSLGLAGAPDTQYF. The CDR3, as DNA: TGTGCCAGCAGCTTAGGACTAGCGGGAGCTCCAGATACGCAGTATTTT.

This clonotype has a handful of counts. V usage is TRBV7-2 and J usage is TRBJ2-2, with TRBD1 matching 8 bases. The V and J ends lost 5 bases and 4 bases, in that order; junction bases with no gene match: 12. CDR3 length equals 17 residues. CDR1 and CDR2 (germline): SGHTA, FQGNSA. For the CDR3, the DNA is TGTGCCAGCAGCATTAACCCAGGGGGCCGCGTCACCGGGGAGCTGTTTTTT. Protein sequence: CASSINPGGRVTGELFF.